This section outlines one T cell receptor beta chain sequence together with its context. What it binds is unknown. The data stem from a study of T cells in Graves' hyperthyroidism and ophthalmopathy. Study-wide results and caveats: Separating ophthalmopathy from stable hyperthyroidism was achieved by a 13 V-J model.

Authors of the study amplified TCR beta CDR3 regions from RNA transcripts. TCR CDR3 regions were first amplified by RT-PCR with HTBI primers. A single record per CDR3 protein comes from TCRdb applying MiXCR to the multiplex PCR reads. The table includes about 480,000 distinct CDR3 sequences, 14% detected once. When ophthalmopathy did not progress within 18 months, Graves' hyperthyroidism was considered stable. Sequencing was done on a sample of blood. The source is a woman in her late teens or twenties with Graves' hyperthyroidism.

In nucleotides, the CDR3 is TGTGCCAGCAGCTTAGCTCTCCTAGCGGGAGCTACCCAAGAGACCCAGTACTTC. Translation: CASSLALLAGATQETQYF. The chain has TRBV13 and TRBJ2-5, with TRBD2 matching 10 bases. This CDR3 contains 18 residues. The V gene's germline CDR1 is PRHDT and CDR2 FYEKMQ (reference sequence). V trimming: 1 base; J trimming: 1 base; junction bases outside the gene matches: 9.